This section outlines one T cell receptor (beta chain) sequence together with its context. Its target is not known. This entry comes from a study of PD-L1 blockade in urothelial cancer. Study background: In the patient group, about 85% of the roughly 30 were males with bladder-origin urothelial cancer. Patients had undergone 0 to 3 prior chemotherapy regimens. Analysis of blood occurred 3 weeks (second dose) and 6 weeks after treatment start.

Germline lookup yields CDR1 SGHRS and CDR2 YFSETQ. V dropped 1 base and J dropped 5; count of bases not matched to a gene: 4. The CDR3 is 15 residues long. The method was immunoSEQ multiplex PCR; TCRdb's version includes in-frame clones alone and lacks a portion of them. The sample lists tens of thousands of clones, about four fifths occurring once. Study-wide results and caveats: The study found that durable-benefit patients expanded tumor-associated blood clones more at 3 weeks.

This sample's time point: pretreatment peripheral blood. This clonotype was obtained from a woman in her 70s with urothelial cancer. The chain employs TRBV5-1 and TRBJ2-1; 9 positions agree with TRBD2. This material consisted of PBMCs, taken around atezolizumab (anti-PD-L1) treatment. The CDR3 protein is CASSLLLAGDNEQFF. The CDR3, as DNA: TGCGCCAGCAGCTTGTTGTTAGCGGGAGACAATGAGCAGTTCTTC.